Only one count was recorded for the clone carrying this T cell receptor beta chain. The data stem from a study of blood T cell repertoires in COVID-19. TCRdb keeps only in-frame clones here, not all; method: immunoSEQ multiplex PCR. The data hold 360,000 or so clones, with around 83% observed a single time. Recruitment covered 25 or so US areas and drew participants whose ages spanned roughly 18 to 90 years. Participants' own reports of clinical history determined their cohort assignment. Recovery among Cohort 3 donors was established by two negative PCRs, clearance, or symptom resolution. The sequencing sample was made of PBMCs or T cells enriched from blood (not recorded which). This sequence originates from a woman aged 45 to 65 who had recovered from COVID-19.

The CDR3 reads CASSLEQEGYTF. The CDR3 bases are TGTGCCAGCAGCTTAGAACAGGAAGGCTACACCTTC. V gene TRBV7-9 combines with J gene TRBJ1-2; tentative D call: TRBD1 (5 bases). This CDR3 is 12 amino acids long. CDR1 SEHNR and CDR2 FQNEAQ come from the germline V gene (reference sequence). Trimming took off 1 base at V and 8 bases at J, with 8 bases between the two ends. Combining the CDR3 with reference TRBV7-9 and TRBJ1-2 gives the whole variable domain DTGVSQNPRHKITKRGQNVTFRCDPISEHNRLYWYRQTLGQGPEFLTYFQNEAQLEKSRLLSDRFSAERPKGSFSTLEIQRTEQGDSAMYLCASSLEQEGYTFGSGTRLTVV.